These 19 T cell receptor beta chains share one sample of origin, sequenced in a study of vaccination and CD4 T cells after COVID-19. The Oncomine TCR Beta short-read assay sequenced DNA from cultured CD4+ T cells. In this case, cultured CD4+ T cells provided the extracted genomic DNA. TCRdb used MiXCR to reprocess the PCR reads, holding one entry per CDR3 protein. This sample carries roughly 9,800 distinct CDR3 sequences, about a third of them seen once, and the ten largest clones take over 15%. No antigen has been assigned to these receptors. Described treatment: approximately 9-day PBMC culture with coronavirus spike peptide pools or control peptides (ViraFEST assay). CD4+ T cells that came from the unexposed donor were collected before the COVID-19 pandemic (2011-2018). The source material was CD4+ T cells from blood, cultured in vitro. These receptors were obtained from a human donor in good health.

This chain links TRBV27 with TRBJ1-2; 10 bases are a match to TRBD1. The germline V gene has CDR1 MNHEY and CDR2 SMNVEV (reference sequence). This CDR3 is 15 amino acids long. With 4 bases clipped from V and 1 base from J, the junction kept 3 bases outside the gene matches. The CDR3 region is CASSSRDRGNYGYTF. The CDR3 DNA reads TGTGCCAGCAGTTCCCGGGACAGGGGTAACTATGGCTACACCTTC.

Regarding this clonotype: One end of the junction is discordant with germline, which a read error may explain. The chain combines TRBV19 with TRBJ2-2; 8 bases are shared with TRBD1. The germline CDR1 and CDR2 sequences are LNHDA and SQIVND (reference sequence). The CDR3 is 14 residues long. Here the CDR3 reads CASRLQGDTRELFF. The CDR3 DNA is TGTGCCAGTAGGCTACAGGGGGACACCAGGGAGCTGTTTTTT. The complete variable domain, with remaining parts taken from reference TRBV19 and TRBJ2-2, reads DGGITQSPKYLFRKEGQNVTLSCEQNLNHDAMYWYRQDPGQGLRLIYYSQIVNDFQKGDIAEGYSVSREKKESFPLTVTSAQKNPTAFYLCASRLQGDTRELFFGEGSRLTVL.

The chain has TRBV2 and TRBJ1-4; D ambiguous. V lost 11 bases to trimming and J lost 7 bases, with 14 bases between them. This CDR3 has 12 amino acids. CDR1 is SNHLY, CDR2 FYNNEI, per germline. The CDR3 loop is CASSMESEKLFF. CDR3 nucleotides: TGTGCCTCCTCAATGGAGAGTGAAAAACTGTTTTTT.

This sequence joins TRBV6-5 and TRBJ1-2, with D possibly matching TRBD1 (6 bases). The CDR3 contains 15 residues. Trimming took 0 bases from V and 3 from J, leaving 11 bases between them. The germline V gene has CDR1 MNHEY and CDR2 SVGAGI. CDR3 sequence (DNA): TGTGCCAGCAGTTACTCTTCGGGGGCATACTATGGCTACACCTTC. The encoded protein is CASSYSSGAYYGYTF.

The CDR3 loop is CASSLGLAGVHEQYF. The CDR3 bases are TGTGCCAGCAGCTTAGGACTAGCGGGAGTACACGAGCAGTACTTC. The chain couples TRBV11-1 to TRBJ2-7, with 12 bases fitting TRBD2. Germline V lookup: CDR1 SGHAT, CDR2 FQDESV (reference sequence). CDR3 length: 15 residues. The trim removed 1 base at V and 5 bases at J, leaving 3 bases unmatched.

This rearrangement joins TRBV7-2 to TRBJ2-4; a possible D gene is TRBD2 (7 bases). The CDR3 is made up of 13 amino acids. The V gene's germline CDR1 is SGHTA and CDR2 FQGNSA. V lost 5 bases and J 7 bases, leaving 12 bases between the germline ends. The CDR3 here is CASSPQGGNIQYF. CDR3 in DNA: TGTGCCAGCAGCCCACAGGGAGGGAACATTCAGTACTTC.

V gene TRBV15 combines with J gene TRBJ2-5; 8 bases map to TRBD1. CDR1 and CDR2 (germline): LNHNV, YYDKDF (reference sequence). After removal of 0 bases from V and 2 bases from J, the junction contained 2 bases not matched to a gene. The CDR3 is made up of 15 amino acids. In DNA form, the CDR3 reads TGTGCCACCAGCAGAGAGAGACAGGGGCAAGAGACCCAGTACTTC. It codes for CATSRERQGQETQYF. Full variable domain (missing parts from reference TRBV15 and TRBJ2-5): DAMVIQNPRYQVTQFGKPVTLSCSQTLNHNVMYWYQQKSSQAPKLLFHYYDKDFNNEADTPDNFQSRRPNTSFCFLDIRSPGLGDTAMYLCATSRERQGQETQYFGPGTRLLVL.

The V call is TRBV5-1, the J call TRBJ2-1; 12 nucleotides match TRBD2. V lost 4 bases to trimming and J lost 7 bases; unmatched junction nucleotides: 6. This CDR3 has 15 residues. The germline CDR1 and CDR2 sequences are SGHRS and YFSETQ. CDR3 amino acids: CASSLTSGSLNEQFF. The CDR3 DNA reads TGCGCCAGCAGCCTGACTAGCGGGAGTTTGAATGAGCAGTTCTTC. Full variable domain (missing parts from reference TRBV5-1 and TRBJ2-1): KAGVTQTPRYLIKTRGQQVTLSCSPISGHRSVSWYQQTPGQGLQFLFEYFSETQRNKGNFPGRFSGRQFSNSRSEMNVSTLELGDSALYLCASSLTSGSLNEQFFGPGTRLTVL.

The rearrangement uses TRBV10-3 and TRBJ2-3, with 7 bases fitting TRBD2. Per the germline V gene, CDR1 is ENHRY and CDR2 is SYGVKD. The CDR3 runs 14 residues. V lost 4 bases, J lost 6 bases, and 7 bases stayed unmatched. CDR3 nucleotide sequence: TGTGCCATCAGTGGAAGCGGGACTTCGGATACGCAGTATTTT. This translates into CAISGSGTSDTQYF.

The V call is TRBV20-1, the J call TRBJ1-3; D remains unclear. This CDR3 is 12 amino acids long. Looked up from germline, CDR1 is DFQATT and CDR2 is SNEGSKA (reference sequence). Trimming took off 3 bases at V and 6 bases at J, with 9 bases between the two ends. As DNA, the CDR3 is TGCAGTGCTAGTCGGGGAGAAAACACCATATATTTT. This sequence encodes CSASRGENTIYF.

V gene TRBV20-1 combines with J gene TRBJ2-7, with no clear D. V gave up 6 bases and J gave up 3 bases, with 15 bases separating them. Germline-derived CDR1 and CDR2 are DFQATT and SNEGSKA (reference sequence). The CDR3 loop spans 13 amino acids. CDR3 loop: CSAPVPPGYEQYF. DNA of the CDR3: TGCAGTGCACCGGTCCCACCGGGCTACGAGCAGTACTTC.

Within the sample, this clonotype is medium-sized. CDR3 amino acids: CSARGRDYGYTF. The CDR3 DNA sequence: TGCAGTGCCCGCGGAAGGGACTATGGCTACACCTTC. The chain uses TRBV20-1 and TRBJ1-2; D gene ambiguous. From germline, CDR1 is DFQATT and CDR2 SNEGSKA (reference sequence). V was pared by 6 bases and J by 3 bases, with 11 bases between. The CDR3 loop spans 12 amino acids.

The chain recombines TRBV9 with TRBJ2-7, with TRBD2 identical over 9 bases. This CDR3 region has 15 residues. V was clipped by 4 bases and J by 3 bases; unmatched bases: 8. Germline V gene lookup returns CDR1 SGDLS and CDR2 YYNGEE. CDR3 DNA sequence: TGTGCCAGCAGCAAAATAGCGGGAGTAGTCTACGAGCAGTACTTC. It encodes CASSKIAGVVYEQYF.

The V and J genes are TRBV7-6 and TRBJ2-2, with 11 bases lining up with TRBD1. V shed 1 base, J shed 4 bases, and the junction held 2 bases outside the gene matches. Germline V gene lookup returns CDR1 SGHVS and CDR2 FNYEAQ. The CDR3 has 16 amino acids. The DNA of the CDR3 is TGTGCCAGCAGCTTAGAAGGGACAGGGGGCACCGGGGAGCTGTTTTTT. Translating it yields CASSLEGTGGTGELFF. The variable domain in full, completed from reference TRBV7-6 and TRBJ2-2, reads GAGVSQSPRYKVTKRGQDVALRCDPISGHVSLYWYRQALGQGPEFLTYFNYEAQQDKSGLPNDRFSAERPEGSISTLTIQRTEQRDSAMYRCASSLEGTGGTGELFFGEGSRLTVL.

V is TRBV10-3 and J is TRBJ2-2; 7 positions agree with TRBD2. Germline V gene lookup returns CDR1 ENHRY and CDR2 SYGVKD. CDR3 length: 15 amino acids. V dropped 8 bases and J dropped 4; count of bases not matched to a gene: 10. The CDR3 DNA is TGTGCCATCTACGGAGAGGTAGCGGGCACCGGGGAGCTGTTTTTT. Amino acids: CAIYGEVAGTGELFF.

The chain combines TRBV2 with TRBJ2-7; TRBD2 aligns across 7 bases. The trim removed 6 bases at V and 4 bases at J, leaving 9 bases unmatched. Germline-derived CDR1 and CDR2 are SNHLY and FYNNEI. The CDR3 runs 14 residues. CDR3 residues: CASSGGLAVYEQYF. CDR3 coding DNA: TGTGCCAGCAGCGGAGGGCTAGCGGTATACGAGCAGTACTTC.

This clonotype was counted between two and nine times. The chain recombines TRBV7-6 with TRBJ2-4; D ambiguous. The V gene lost 5 bases and the J gene lost 7 bases, with 15 bases spanning the gap. The V gene's germline CDR1 is SGHVS and CDR2 FNYEAQ. This CDR3 is built from 14 residues. As DNA, the CDR3 is TGTGCCAGCAGCCTTGACTTGGCTGCGAACATTCAGTACTTC. Its translation is CASSLDLAANIQYF.

J is TRBJ2-7 and V is TRBV27; no clear D. CDR3 length: 11 residues. In germline, CDR1 is MNHEY, CDR2 SMNVEV (reference sequence). Trimming took off 5 bases at V and 3 bases at J, with 5 bases between the two ends. CDR3 DNA sequence: TGTGCCAGCAGTGACGGCTACGAGCAGTACTTC. Its protein is CASSDGYEQYF.

This chain joins TRBV11-1 and TRBJ2-7; D is perhaps TRBD2 (6 bases). CDR1 and CDR2 (germline): SGHAT, FQDESV (reference sequence). Trimming cost V 1 base and J 1 base, with 11 bases left between them. CDR3 length: 15 residues. The CDR3 here is CASSLGPGESYEQYF. The DNA of the CDR3 is TGTGCCAGCAGCTTAGGACCGGGAGAATCCTACGAGCAGTACTTC.